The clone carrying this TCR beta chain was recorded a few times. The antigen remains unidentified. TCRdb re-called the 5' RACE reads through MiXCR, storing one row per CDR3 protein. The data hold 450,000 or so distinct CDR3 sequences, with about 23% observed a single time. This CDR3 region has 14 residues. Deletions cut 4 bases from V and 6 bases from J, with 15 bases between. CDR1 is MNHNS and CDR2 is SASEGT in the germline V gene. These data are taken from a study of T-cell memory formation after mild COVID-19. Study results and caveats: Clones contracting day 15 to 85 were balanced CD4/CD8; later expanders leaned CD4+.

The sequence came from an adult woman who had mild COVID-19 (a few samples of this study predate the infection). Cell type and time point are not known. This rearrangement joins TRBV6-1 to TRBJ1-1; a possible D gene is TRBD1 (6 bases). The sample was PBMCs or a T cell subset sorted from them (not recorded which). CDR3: CASSGLVGAAEAFF. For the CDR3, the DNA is TGTGCCAGCAGTGGGCTGGTGGGGGCGGCTGAAGCTTTCTTT.